This T cell receptor beta chain comes out of a study of T-cell memory formation after mild COVID-19. This clonotype was observed a few times. MiXCR was run by TCRdb on the 5' RACE reads, yielding one entry per CDR3 protein. The table lists roughly 200,000 distinct CDR3 sequences, under 20% of them singletons. The V and J ends lost 5 bases and 7 bases respectively, with 18 bases between them. Germline loops: CDR1 DFQATT, CDR2 SNEGSKA (reference sequence). This CDR3 region has 14 residues. V usage is TRBV20-1 and J usage is TRBJ1-5; D is ambiguous. This TCR was sampled from an adult woman who had mild COVID-19 (a few samples of this study predate the infection). Cell type and time point are not known. Specimen: PBMCs or a T cell subset sorted from them (not recorded which). The CDR3 DNA sequence: TGCAGTGCTTCCCTAAAATCGACCGGGCAGCCCCAGCATTTT. Its protein is CSASLKSTGQPQHF.